These 3 T cell receptor beta chains came from one sample sequenced in a study of blood T cell repertoires in COVID-19. Generated by immunoSEQ multiplex PCR, the TCRdb table keeps only in-frame clones and is missing some. The table records about 300,000 clones, around 82% of them present only once. Sequenced material: peripheral blood. Source of these receptors: a woman between 50 and 59 years old with acute or convalescent COVID-19.

The V gene is TRBV3-1 (or the pseudogene TRBV3-2), the J gene TRBJ2-4; 10 nucleotides agree with TRBD2. Trimming cost V 0 bases and J 1 base; bases outside gene matches: 0. The CDR3 is 16 amino acids. In germline, CDR1 is LGHDT, CDR2 YNNKEL (reference sequence). The DNA for the CDR3 is TGTGCCAGCAGCCAAGATAGCGGGGGGGCCAAAAACATTCAGTACTTC. Encoded protein: CASSQDSGGAKNIQYF.

This chain uses TRBV2 with TRBJ1-2; a possible D gene is TRBD1 (6 bases). The CDR3 loop spans 13 amino acids. Germline CDR1 and CDR2: SNHLY and FYNNEI. Trimming pared 7 bases from V and 2 bases from J, leaving 11 bases between. CDR3 in amino acids: CASIKDRNYGYTF. CDR3 sequence (DNA): TGTGCCAGCATTAAAGACAGGAACTATGGCTACACCTTC.

The chain carries TRBV6-5 and TRBJ1-2, with 7 bases identical to TRBD1. The CDR3 length is 15 residues. The germline V gene has CDR1 MNHEY and CDR2 SVGAGI. The J segment lost 2 bases and the V segment lost 2 bases, leaving 5 bases of the junction unmatched. For the CDR3, the DNA is TGTGCCAGCAGTTACGGGGGGACAGCCAACTATGGCTACACCTTC. Amino acids: CASSYGGTANYGYTF.